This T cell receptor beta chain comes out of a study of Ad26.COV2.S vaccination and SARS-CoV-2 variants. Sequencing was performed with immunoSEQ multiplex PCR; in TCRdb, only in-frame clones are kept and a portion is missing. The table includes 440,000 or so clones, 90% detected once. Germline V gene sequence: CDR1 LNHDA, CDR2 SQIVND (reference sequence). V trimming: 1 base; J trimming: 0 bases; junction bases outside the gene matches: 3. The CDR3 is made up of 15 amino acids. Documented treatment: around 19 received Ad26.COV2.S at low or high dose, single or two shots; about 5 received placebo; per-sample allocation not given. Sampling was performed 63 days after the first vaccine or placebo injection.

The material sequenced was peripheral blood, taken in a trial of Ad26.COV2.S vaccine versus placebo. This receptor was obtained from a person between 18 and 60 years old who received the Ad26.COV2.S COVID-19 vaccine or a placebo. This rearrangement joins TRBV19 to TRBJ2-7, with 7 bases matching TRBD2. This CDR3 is CASSIAGGLSYEQYF. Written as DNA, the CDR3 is TGTGCCAGTAGTATAGCGGGGGGACTCTCCTACGAGCAGTACTTC.